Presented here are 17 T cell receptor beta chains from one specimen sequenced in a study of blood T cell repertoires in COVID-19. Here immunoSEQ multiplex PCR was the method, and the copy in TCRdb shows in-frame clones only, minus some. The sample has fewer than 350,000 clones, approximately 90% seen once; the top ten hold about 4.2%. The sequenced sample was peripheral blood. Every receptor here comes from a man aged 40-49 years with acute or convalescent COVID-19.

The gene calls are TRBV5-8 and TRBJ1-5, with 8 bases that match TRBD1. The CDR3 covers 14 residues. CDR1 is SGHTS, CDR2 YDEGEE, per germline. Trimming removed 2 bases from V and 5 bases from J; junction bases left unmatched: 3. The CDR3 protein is CASSFDRGHQPQHF. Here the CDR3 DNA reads TGTGCCAGCAGCTTCGACAGGGGCCATCAGCCCCAGCATTTT.

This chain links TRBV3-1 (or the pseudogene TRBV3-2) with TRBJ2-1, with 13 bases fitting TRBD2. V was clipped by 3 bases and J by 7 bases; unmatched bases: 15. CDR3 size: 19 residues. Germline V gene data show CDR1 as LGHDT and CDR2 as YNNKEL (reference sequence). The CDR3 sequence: CASSHILGTSGEWGNEQFF. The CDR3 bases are TGTGCCAGCAGCCACATTCTAGGGACTAGCGGGGAATGGGGGAATGAGCAGTTCTTC.

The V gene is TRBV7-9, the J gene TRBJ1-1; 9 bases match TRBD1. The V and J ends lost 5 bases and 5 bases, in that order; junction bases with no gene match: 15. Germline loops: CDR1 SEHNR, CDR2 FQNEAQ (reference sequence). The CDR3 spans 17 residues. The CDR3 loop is CASSPRQGVKGGTEAFF. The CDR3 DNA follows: TGTGCCAGCAGCCCACGACAGGGGGTAAAGGGAGGGACTGAAGCTTTCTTT.

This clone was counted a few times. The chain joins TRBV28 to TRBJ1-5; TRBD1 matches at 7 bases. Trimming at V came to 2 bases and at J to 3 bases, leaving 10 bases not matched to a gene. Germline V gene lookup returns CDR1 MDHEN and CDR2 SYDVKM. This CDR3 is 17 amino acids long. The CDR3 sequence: CASSLRLRDSYNQPQHF. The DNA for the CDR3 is TGTGCCAGCAGTTTACGCCTTCGGGACAGCTACAATCAGCCCCAGCATTTT. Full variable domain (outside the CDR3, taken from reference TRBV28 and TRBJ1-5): DVKVTQSSRYLVKRTGEKVFLECVQDMDHENMFWYRQDPGLGLRLIYFSYDVKMKEKGDIPEGYSVSREKKERFSLILESASTNQTSMYLCASSLRLRDSYNQPQHFGDGTRLSIL.

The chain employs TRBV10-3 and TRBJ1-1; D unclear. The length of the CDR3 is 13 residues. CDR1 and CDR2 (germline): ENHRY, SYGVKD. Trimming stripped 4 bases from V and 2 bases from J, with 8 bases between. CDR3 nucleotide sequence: TGTGCCATCAGTGGGGCAGAAAACACTGAAGCTTTCTTT. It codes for CAISGAENTEAFF.

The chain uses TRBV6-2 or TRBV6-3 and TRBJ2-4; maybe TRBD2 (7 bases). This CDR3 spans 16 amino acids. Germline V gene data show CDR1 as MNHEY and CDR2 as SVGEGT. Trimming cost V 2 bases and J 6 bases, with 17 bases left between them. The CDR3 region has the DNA TGTGCCAGCAGTTACCGCGGGGGCCCGGTTCTAAACATTCAGTACTTC. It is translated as CASSYRGGPVLNIQYF.

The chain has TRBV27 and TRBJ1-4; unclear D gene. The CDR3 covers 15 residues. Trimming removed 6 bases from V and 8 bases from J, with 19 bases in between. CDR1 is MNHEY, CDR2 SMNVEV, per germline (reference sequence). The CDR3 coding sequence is TGTGCCAGCAGACCGAGACTTGGTTTGGCGGAAAAACTGTTTTTT. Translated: CASRPRLGLAEKLFF. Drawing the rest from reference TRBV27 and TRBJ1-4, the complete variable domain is EAQVTQNPRYLITVTGKKLTVTCSQNMNHEYMSWYRQDPGLGLRQIYYSMNVEVTDKGDVPEGYKVSRKEKRNFPLILESPSPNQTSLYFCASRPRLGLAEKLFFGSGTQLSVL.

CDR3 DNA sequence: TGTGCCAGCAGCTCCTTAAACGAGCAGTACTTC. This sequence encodes CASSSLNEQYF. The chain couples TRBV11-2 to TRBJ2-7; D gene ambiguous. The germline V gene has CDR1 SGHAT and CDR2 FQNNGV. The CDR3 length is 11 residues. V shed 4 bases and J shed 5 bases, with 6 bases lying between them. Variable domain in full (rest from reference TRBV11-2 and TRBJ2-7): EAGVAQSPRYKIIEKRQSVAFWCNPISGHATLYWYQQILGQGPKLLIQFQNNGVVDDSQLPKDRFSAERLKGVDSTLKIQPAKLEDSAVYLCASSSLNEQYFGPGTRLTVT.

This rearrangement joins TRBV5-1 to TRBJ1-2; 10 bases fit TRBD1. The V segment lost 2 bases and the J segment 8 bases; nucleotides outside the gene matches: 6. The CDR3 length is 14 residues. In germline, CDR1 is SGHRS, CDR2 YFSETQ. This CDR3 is CASSLGQGEGGYTF. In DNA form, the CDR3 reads TGCGCCAGCAGCTTAGGACAGGGGGAAGGCGGCTACACCTTC.

Here the CDR3 reads CASSPEQLTPSYEQYF. Written as DNA, the CDR3 is TGTGCCAGCTCACCAGAACAGCTCACTCCCTCCTACGAGCAGTACTTC. The chain joins TRBV18 to TRBJ2-7; D unresolved. From germline, CDR1 is KGHSH and CDR2 LQKENI. The V and J ends lost 2 bases and 0 bases respectively, with 14 bases between them. The CDR3 contains 16 residues.

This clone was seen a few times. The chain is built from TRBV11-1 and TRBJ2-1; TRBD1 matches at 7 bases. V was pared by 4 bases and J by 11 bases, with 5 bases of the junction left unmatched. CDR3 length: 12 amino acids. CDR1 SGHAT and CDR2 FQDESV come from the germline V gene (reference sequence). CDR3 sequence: CASSSQGEQQFF. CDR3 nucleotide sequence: TGTGCCAGCAGCTCCCAGGGGGAGCAGCAGTTCTTC.

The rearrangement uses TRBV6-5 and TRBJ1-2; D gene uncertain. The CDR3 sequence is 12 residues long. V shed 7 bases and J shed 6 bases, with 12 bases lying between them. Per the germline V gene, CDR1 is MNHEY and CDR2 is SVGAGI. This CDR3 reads CASIWAADGYTF. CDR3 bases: TGTGCCAGCATATGGGCAGCGGATGGCTACACCTTC.

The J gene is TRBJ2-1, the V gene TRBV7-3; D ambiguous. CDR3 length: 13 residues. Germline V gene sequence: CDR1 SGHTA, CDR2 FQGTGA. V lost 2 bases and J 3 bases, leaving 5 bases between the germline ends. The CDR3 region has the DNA TGTGCCAGCAGCTTACAGGTCTACAATGAGCAGTTCTTC. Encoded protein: CASSLQVYNEQFF.

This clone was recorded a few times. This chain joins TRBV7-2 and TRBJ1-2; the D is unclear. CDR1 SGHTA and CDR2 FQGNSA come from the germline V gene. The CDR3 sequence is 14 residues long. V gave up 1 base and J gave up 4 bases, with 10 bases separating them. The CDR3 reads CASSLDPRVYGYTF. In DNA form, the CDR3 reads TGTGCCAGCAGCTTAGACCCGAGAGTCTATGGCTACACCTTC.

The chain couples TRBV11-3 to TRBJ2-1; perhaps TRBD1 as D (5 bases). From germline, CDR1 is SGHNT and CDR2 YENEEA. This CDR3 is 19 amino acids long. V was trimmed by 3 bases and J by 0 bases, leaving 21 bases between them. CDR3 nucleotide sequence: TGTGCCAGCAGCTTGGGGCAGGGCAATTATTTTTTCTCCTACAATGAGCAGTTCTTC. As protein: CASSLGQGNYFFSYNEQFF. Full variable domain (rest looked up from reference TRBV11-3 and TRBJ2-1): EAGVVQSPRYKIIEKKQPVAFWCNPISGHNTLYWYLQNLGQGPELLIRYENEEAVDDSQLPKDRFSAERLKGVDSTLKIQPAELGDSAVYLCASSLGQGNYFFSYNEQFFGPGTRLTVL.

The CDR3 is CASSQEMGQVNGYTF. Written as DNA, the CDR3 is TGTGCCAGCAGCCAAGAGATGGGCCAGGTTAATGGCTACACCTTC. The chain links TRBV3-1 (or the pseudogene TRBV3-2) to TRBJ1-2, with D unresolved. This CDR3 has 15 amino acids. The V and J ends lost 0 bases and 6 bases respectively, with 14 bases between them. Looked up from germline, CDR1 is LGHDT and CDR2 is YNNKEL (reference sequence).

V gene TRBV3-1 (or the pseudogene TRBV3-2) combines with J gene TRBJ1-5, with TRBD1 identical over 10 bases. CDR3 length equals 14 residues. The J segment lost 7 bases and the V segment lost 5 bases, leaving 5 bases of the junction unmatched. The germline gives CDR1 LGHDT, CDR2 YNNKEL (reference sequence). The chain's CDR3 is CASSVGTGAQPQHF. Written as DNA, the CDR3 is TGTGCCAGCAGCGTAGGGACAGGGGCCCAGCCCCAGCATTTT.